This T cell receptor beta chain derives from a study of early T cells in non-severe SARS-CoV-2 infection (dated by TCRdb to the early 2020s). Describing the broader study: Because TCR sequencing relied on bulk RNA taken from unsorted whole blood, pairing of alpha and beta chains was not possible.

This clonotype occurred a few times. Its antigen remains undetermined. There are no base qualities to consult, and no much larger clone falls within one base. What the research found in general, with its limitations: VDJdb matching was skewed toward anti-spike CD8 responses, so virus-specific expansions were likely underestimated and private and CD4 specificities were missed.

Library method: 5' RACE. These reads were obtained on a NextSeq 500. In the TCR library protocol, unique molecular identifiers were attached to individual cDNA molecules to correct for PCR bias and sequencing error. TCR alpha and beta chains were both sequenced, and the abundances of alpha and beta sequences in each sample were closely correlated with each other. Per the original workflow: Decombinator V4 was used to annotate TCR sequences for V gene, J gene and CDR3. TCRs were defined as expanded if a significant change between any two time points was detected under a Poisson model with p below 0.0001. TCR abundances were normalised to the total number of TCRs sequenced per sample and expressed as counts per million. VDJdb, accessed 1 November 2021, was searched for CMV, EBV and SARS-CoV-2 annotated TCRs, with TCRs annotated for multiple antigens excluded. TCRdb applied fastp at Q25 and MiXCR to the public reads, then kept only in-frame beta chains. Identical CDR3 protein sequences are pooled into one entry, listed with their most common genes and DNA. These V and J calls originate from TCRdb's pipeline instead of the authors' own analysis. This sample is represented by about 110,000 distinct CDR3 sequences; over 10% of them were singletons. Approximately 3.5% of the sample is held by the ten biggest clonotypes.

A case-control design nested within a healthcare worker cohort in London, UK, was used, with weekly nasopharyngeal swab PCR tests and blood sampling performed. Healthcare workers were enrolled in the week of the UK lockdown, from 23 to 31 March 2020, and were followed every week for up to roughly 16 weeks. The source material was whole blood, sampled at baseline. This TCR was sampled from an adult who was a healthcare worker with PCR-confirmed SARS-CoV-2 infection or an uninfected control (not recorded which).

The sequenced DNA: TGTGCCAGCAGCGTGGCTGTGAACACTGAAGCTTTCTTT. It codes for CASSVAVNTEAFF. Rearrangement joined TRBV7-3 to TRBJ1-1, with the D gene too uncertain to name. Reading from cysteine to phenylalanine, the CDR3 counts 13 amino acids. Kept here is only the CDR3 DNA, which spans 39 bases and is read in frame from base 1. The junction shows trimming of 5 bases on V and 0 bases on J, plus 7 bases between the germline ends. CDR1 and CDR2, per the germline V gene, are SGHTA and FQGTGA. Where the CDR3 stops, the reference TRBV7-3 and TRBJ1-1 genes take over; the full variable domain is GAGVSQTPSNKVTEKGKYVELRCDPISGHTALYWYRQSLGQGPEFLIYFQGTGAADDSGLPNDRFFAVRPEGSVSTLKIQRTERGDSAVYLCASSVAVNTEAFFGQGTRLTVV.